A selection of T cell receptor beta chains follows, all from one sample in a study of shared clonotypes between healthy human individuals. The protocol was immunoSEQ multiplex PCR, while the TCRdb copy is restricted to in-frame clones and leaves out a portion. Of 2 million to 2.5 million clones listed, more than 90% were seen once; the top ten hold roughly 0.13%. Material: naive CD4+ T cells sorted from blood. The receptors shown here come from a man between 18 and 35 years old in good health. The CDR3 runs from the conserved cysteine through the conserved F or W. Fields, in order: CDR3 length, clone size, J gene, V gene, D gene, CDR3 protein, CDR3 DNA. A D gene is named only where the DNA matches it firmly. The size of a clone is reported for some rows only, either as once, few or many, or as a class for expanded clones.

17 . TRBJ1-1 TRBV15 . CATSRDLRPGPNTEAFF TGTGCCACCAGCAGAGATCTCCGCCCGGGGCCGAACACTGAAGCTTTCTTT
13 . TRBJ1-1 TRBV2 . CASSDKQTGMAFF TGTGCCAGCAGTGATAAACAGACTGGAATGGCTTTCTTT
13 . TRBJ1-2 TRBV5-6 . CASSPDRNYGYTF TGTGCCAGCAGTCCTGACAGGAACTATGGCTACACCTTC
15 . TRBJ2-1 TRBV6-5 TRBD2 CASSRLAGPGDEQFF TGTGCCAGCAGCAGACTAGCGGGTCCTGGGGATGAGCAGTTCTTC
11 . TRBJ2-7 TRBV11-2 . CASSVHYEQYF TGTGCCAGCAGCGTCCATTACGAGCAGTACTTC
15 once TRBJ1-1 TRBV6-1 . CASSELGRGSTEAFF TGTGCCAGCAGTGAATTGGGTCGAGGGAGCACTGAAGCTTTCTTT
12 . TRBJ1-1 TRBV29-1 TRBD1 CSVGDSNTEAFF TGCAGCGTTGGGGACAGTAACACTGAAGCTTTCTTT
11 few TRBJ2-3 TRBV20-1 . CSARDRDTQYF TGCAGTGCTAGAGATAGAGATACGCAGTATTTT
15 . TRBJ1-2 TRBV6-1 TRBD1 CASSAEVGQVGGYTF TGTGCCAGCAGTGCAGAAGTAGGACAGGTCGGCGGCTACACCTTC
14 . TRBJ2-1 TRBV10-3 TRBD2 CAIKGGLAVNEQFF TGTGCCATCAAAGGGGGACTAGCGGTCAATGAGCAGTTCTTC
15 . TRBJ1-4 TRBV30 . CAWNTGHGSNEKLFF TGTGCCTGGAATACGGGACATGGATCCAATGAAAAACTGTTTTTT
13 . TRBJ2-1 TRBV2 TRBD1 CASRAQGAGEQFF TGTGCCAGCAGGGCTCAGGGGGCAGGTGAGCAGTTCTTC
15 . TRBJ1-1 TRBV10-3 TRBD1 CAISDYAGQGRRAFF TGTGCCATCAGTGATTATGCCGGACAGGGGCGGCGAGCTTTCTTT
15 . TRBJ1-2 TRBV2 . CASSEDSLPDYGYTF TGTGCCAGCAGTGAGGACAGCCTACCAGACTATGGCTACACCTTC
14 once TRBJ1-1 TRBV6-1 TRBD1 CASSGAGGGTEAFF TGTGCCAGCAGTGGTGCAGGGGGAGGCACTGAAGCTTTCTTT
14 . TRBJ1-1 TRBV7-2 . CASSFYRYGTEAFF TGTGCCAGCAGCTTTTACAGGTATGGCACTGAAGCTTTCTTT